These 27 T cell receptor beta chains came from one sample sequenced in a study of naive and memory T cell subsets. Both TRBC1 and TRBC2 were covered by a beta constant-region primer of two equimolar oligonucleotides. TCRdb reprocessed the UMI-ligation and nested PCR reads with MiXCR, giving one entry per CDR3 protein. Here the sample spans over 75,000 distinct CDR3 sequences, around 12% being singletons. The source material was central memory CD4+ T cells from blood. Source of these receptors: a human donor in good health.

This clonotype occurred many times. The chain carries TRBV20-1 and TRBJ2-3, with TRBD2 as a possible D gene (7 bases). The CDR3 runs to 13 residues. V dropped 6 bases and J dropped 4 bases, with 14 bases sitting between them. The germline V gene has CDR1 DFQATT and CDR2 SNEGSKA (reference sequence). CDR3 sequence: CSAMWGGADTQYF. CDR3 in DNA: TGCAGTGCCATGTGGGGGGGCGCAGATACGCAGTATTTT.

This clonotype was picked up a small number of times. V and J are TRBV20-1 and TRBJ2-7, with 11 bases aligning to TRBD2. Trimming removed 6 bases from V and 0 bases from J; junction bases left unmatched: 16. There are 18 residues in the CDR3. From germline, CDR1 is DFQATT and CDR2 SNEGSKA (reference sequence). The CDR3 sequence is CSAYLGTSGFYSSYEQYF. Written as DNA, the CDR3 is TGCAGTGCCTATCTGGGGACTAGCGGATTTTATAGCTCCTACGAGCAGTACTTC.

The chain recombines TRBV4-1 with TRBJ2-4, with 7 bases lining up with TRBD2. The germline CDR1 and CDR2 sequences are MGHRA and YSYEKL. With 0 bases clipped from V and 1 base from J, the junction kept 9 bases outside the gene matches. This CDR3 is 18 amino acids long. CDR3 bases: TGCGCCAGCAGCCAAGAGCCTAGCGGTAGTAGTGCCAAAAACATTCAGTACTTC. Translated: CASSQEPSGSSAKNIQYF.

This clonotype came up a few times. This sequence joins TRBV12-3 or TRBV12-4 and TRBJ1-2; D gene uncertain. CDR3 length equals 13 residues. The germline V and J ends were trimmed by 6 bases and 0 bases, with 8 bases remaining between them. The CDR3 protein is CASSPPANYGYTF. DNA for the CDR3: TGTGCCAGCAGCCCACCAGCTAACTATGGCTACACCTTC.

There are a few counts of this clonotype. The CDR3 sequence is CSARGLKEQFF. The DNA of the CDR3 is TGCAGTGCTAGAGGTCTGAAGGAGCAGTTCTTC. This chain links TRBV20-1 with TRBJ2-1; D is uncertain. V was clipped by 1 base and J by 10 bases, with 8 bases between them. CDR1 is DFQATT and CDR2 is SNEGSKA in the germline V gene (reference sequence). This CDR3 is 11 amino acids long.

The chain couples TRBV20-1 to TRBJ2-5; 9 bases are a match to TRBD2. Germline V CDR1 and CDR2: DFQATT, SNEGSKA (reference sequence). The CDR3 extends over 14 amino acids. Trimming cost V 5 bases and J 3 bases; bases outside gene matches: 7. The CDR3 here is CSAQTIAGEETQYF. Here the CDR3 DNA reads TGCAGTGCTCAAACTATAGCGGGGGAAGAGACCCAGTACTTC.

V and J are TRBV5-1 and TRBJ1-2, with 8 bases lining up with TRBD1. With V trimmed by 5 bases and J by 7 bases, 19 bases remained unmatched. The germline gives CDR1 SGHRS, CDR2 YFSETQ. The CDR3 runs 17 residues. CDR3 nucleotide sequence: TGCGCCAGCAGTTCGGGACAGGAGGGAGTAGGTGGGAGTGGCTACACCTTC. Translating gives CASSSGQEGVGGSGYTF.

This clonotype was detected ten times or more. The chain links TRBV29-1 to TRBJ1-1, with D uncertain. Germline V gene lookup returns CDR1 SQVTM and CDR2 ANQGSEA. Trimming removed 7 bases from V and 0 bases from J, with 9 bases in between. CDR3 length equals 12 residues. CDR3 DNA sequence: TGCAGCGCTGGAGACATGAACACTGAAGCTTTCTTT. It yields the protein CSAGDMNTEAFF.

This clonotype has a handful of counts. The chain couples TRBV28 to TRBJ2-7, with D possibly TRBD1 on 6 matching bases. V was clipped by 6 bases and J by 0 bases, with 12 bases between them. The CDR3 has 14 amino acids. Germline CDR1 and CDR2: MDHEN and SYDVKM. The CDR3 DNA follows: TGTGCCAGCAGGCCGACAGGCCGCTCCTACGAGCAGTACTTC. Protein: CASRPTGRSYEQYF. Full variable domain (remainder filled in from reference TRBV28 and TRBJ2-7): DVKVTQSSRYLVKRTGEKVFLECVQDMDHENMFWYRQDPGLGLRLIYFSYDVKMKEKGDIPEGYSVSREKKERFSLILESASTNQTSMYLCASRPTGRSYEQYFGPGTRLTVT.

The J gene is TRBJ1-1, the V gene TRBV5-1; TRBD1 aligns across 11 bases. J was trimmed by 5 bases and V by 2 bases; bases with no gene match: 11. The CDR3 spans 17 residues. Germline V lookup: CDR1 SGHRS, CDR2 YFSETQ. CDR3 DNA: TGCGCCAGCAGCTTTGGACAGGGGGCGTTCGTAAGGACTGAAGCTTTCTTT. Translating gives CASSFGQGAFVRTEAFF.

This chain connects TRBV5-1 to TRBJ2-2, with 14 bases identical to TRBD2. With V trimmed by 6 bases and J by 7 bases, 5 bases remained unmatched. Germline assignment: CDR1 SGHRS and CDR2 YFSETQ. The CDR3 runs to 15 residues. The CDR3 bases are TGCGCCAGCACCGGACTAGCGGGAGGAGACGGGGAGCTGTTTTTT. Its translation is CASTGLAGGDGELFF.

This clonotype was found a few times. The genes are TRBV3-1 and TRBJ1-2, with D tentatively TRBD1 (5 bases). V lost 1 base, J lost 6 bases, and 24 bases lay in between. Germline V gene lookup returns CDR1 LGHDT and CDR2 YNNKEL (reference sequence). The CDR3 contains 18 residues. The CDR3 DNA follows: TGTGCCAGCAGCCAAGTTGGGGCATCGGTCCGGGGTGCGGATGGCTACACCTTC. Its protein product is CASSQVGASVRGADGYTF.

This clonotype was seen repeatedly, ten times or more. The chain joins TRBV20-1 to TRBJ2-7; 7 bases line up with TRBD2. Germline V lookup: CDR1 DFQATT, CDR2 SNEGSKA (reference sequence). V lost 2 bases to trimming and J lost 5 bases; unmatched junction nucleotides: 6. This CDR3 comprises 13 residues. The CDR3 loop reads CSARFWLADEQYF. For the CDR3, the DNA is TGCAGTGCTAGATTTTGGCTAGCGGACGAGCAGTACTTC.

This clonotype has only a few counts. The V call is TRBV28, the J call TRBJ2-2; 8 bases fit TRBD2. The germline gives CDR1 MDHEN, CDR2 SYDVKM. Trimming removed 11 bases from V and 1 base from J; junction bases left unmatched: 3. This CDR3 contains 13 residues. The chain's CDR3 is CAASGLNTGELFF. CDR3 coding DNA: TGTGCCGCTAGCGGGCTGAACACCGGGGAGCTGTTTTTT.

This clonotype showed up just a few times. V usage is TRBV6-6 and J usage is TRBJ1-2, with TRBD1 as a possible D gene (6 bases). The germline V gene has CDR1 MNHNY and CDR2 SVGAGI (reference sequence). The CDR3 is 13 amino acids. V was cut by 6 bases and J by 2 bases, with 10 bases left in between. The CDR3 sequence is CASSRDTNYGYTF. CDR3 coding DNA: TGTGCCAGCAGCCGGGACACCAACTATGGCTACACCTTC.

This clonotype appeared many times. The rearrangement joins TRBV29-1 to TRBJ1-2, with D perhaps TRBD1 (5 bases). The CDR3 covers 13 residues. Germline CDR1 SQVTM, CDR2 ANQGSEA. Trimming left V 5 bases short and J 8 bases short, with 18 bases between. The CDR3 coding sequence is TGCAGCGTTCAACACGATGGGCGGGGGGGCTACACCTTC. Translation: CSVQHDGRGGYTF.

This sequence joins TRBV7-8 and TRBJ2-7; 7 bases align to TRBD1. Germline lookup yields CDR1 SGHVS and CDR2 FQNEAQ. There are 18 residues in the CDR3. V gave up 4 bases and J gave up 7 bases; unmatched junction bases: 22. CDR3 amino acids: CASSSWGTAPSSLREQYF. Here the CDR3 DNA reads TGTGCCAGCAGCTCCTGGGGGACAGCCCCATCTTCCTTGCGTGAGCAGTACTTC.

This sequence joins TRBV29-1 and TRBJ2-2, with unresolved D. Trimming stripped 5 bases from V and 7 bases from J, with 5 bases between. This CDR3 has 10 amino acids. Germline V gives CDR1 SQVTM, CDR2 ANQGSEA. This CDR3 is CSVSSGELFF. The CDR3 DNA sequence: TGCAGCGTTTCGAGCGGGGAGCTGTTTTTT.

This clonotype was counted only a few times. V is TRBV20-1 and J is TRBJ2-7; 8 bases match TRBD2. CDR1 is DFQATT and CDR2 is SNEGSKA in the germline V gene (reference sequence). Trimming removed 5 bases from V and 2 bases from J; junction bases left unmatched: 11. The CDR3 extends over 15 amino acids. For the CDR3, the DNA is TGCAGTGCTGAGAGTTACGGGAGGGGGACCTACGAGCAGTACTTC. Translated: CSAESYGRGTYEQYF.

This clonotype was picked up many times. The chain has TRBV10-1 and TRBJ2-1; 7 nucleotides align to TRBD2. This CDR3 has 14 residues. The germline V gene encodes CDR1 WNHNN and CDR2 SYGVQD (reference sequence). J lost 3 bases, V lost 5 bases, and 4 bases had no gene match. This CDR3 reads CASSLAVNYNEQFF. The CDR3 nucleotides are TGCGCCAGCAGTCTAGCGGTCAACTACAATGAGCAGTTCTTC.

The chain joins TRBV20-1 to TRBJ2-4; 10 nucleotides line up with TRBD1. The V gene's germline CDR1 is DFQATT and CDR2 SNEGSKA (reference sequence). The CDR3 extends over 14 amino acids. After removal of 6 bases from V and 7 bases from J, the junction contained 9 bases not matched to a gene. The chain's CDR3 is CSAPGGTGENIQYF. CDR3 in DNA: TGCAGTGCCCCCGGGGGGACAGGGGAGAACATTCAGTACTTC.

A few counts support this clonotype. V and J are TRBV29-1 and TRBJ2-1, with 13 bases identical to TRBD2. V dropped 4 bases and J dropped 7; count of bases not matched to a gene: 4. This CDR3 region has 14 residues. Per germline, CDR1 SQVTM and CDR2 ANQGSEA. CDR3 in amino acids: CSVVGTSGANEQFF. The CDR3 DNA reads TGCAGCGTTGTAGGGACTAGCGGGGCGAATGAGCAGTTCTTC.

Ten or more counts support this clonotype. This sequence joins TRBV11-2 and TRBJ2-7; D may be TRBD1 or TRBD2 (6 bases each). This CDR3 is built from 13 residues. V was shortened by 0 bases and J by 6 bases, with 9 bases between the two germline ends. CDR1 SGHAT and CDR2 FQNNGV come from the germline V gene. Written as DNA, the CDR3 is TGTGCCAGCAGCTTAGAAGGGGGGACCGAGCAGTACTTC. This codes for CASSLEGGTEQYF.

The rearrangement links TRBV7-2 to TRBJ2-5; 8 bases are a match to TRBD2. The CDR3 has 15 amino acids. Trimming removed 4 bases from V and 4 bases from J; junction bases left unmatched: 8. CDR1 is SGHTA, CDR2 FQGNSA, per germline. CDR3 bases: TGTGCCAGCAGCTCACGGGAGGGCCAAGTAGAGACCCAGTACTTC. Residues: CASSSREGQVETQYF.

At least ten counts were recorded for this clonotype. This chain uses TRBV7-7 with TRBJ2-1, with a possible D match to TRBD2 (6 bases). Trimming left V 3 bases short and J 4 bases short, with 13 bases between. Germline values: CDR1 SSHAT, CDR2 FNYEAQ (reference sequence). The CDR3 totals 15 residues. As DNA, the CDR3 is TGTGCCAGCAGCTTGCGCCTAGCGACTTACAATGAGCAGTTCTTC. As protein: CASSLRLATYNEQFF.

This clonotype was found many times. This chain links TRBV19 with TRBJ2-1; D not resolved. Trimming removed 1 base from V and 10 bases from J, with 14 bases in between. CDR1 is LNHDA and CDR2 is SQIVND in the germline V gene (reference sequence). The CDR3 is made up of 14 amino acids. CDR3 nucleotide sequence: TGTGCCAGTAGTATAGCCAACTCCCGGTTGGAGCAGTTCTTC. Its protein product is CASSIANSRLEQFF.

There are many counts of this clonotype. The chain's CDR3 is CSAREGQGRYEQYF. The CDR3 bases are TGCAGTGCTAGAGAAGGGCAGGGTCGGTACGAGCAGTACTTC. V is TRBV20-1 and J is TRBJ2-7; possibly TRBD1 for D (5 bases). CDR3 length: 14 residues. Trimming shortened V by 0 bases and J by 4 bases, and 13 bases separated the two germline ends. Germline V CDR1 and CDR2: DFQATT, SNEGSKA (reference sequence).